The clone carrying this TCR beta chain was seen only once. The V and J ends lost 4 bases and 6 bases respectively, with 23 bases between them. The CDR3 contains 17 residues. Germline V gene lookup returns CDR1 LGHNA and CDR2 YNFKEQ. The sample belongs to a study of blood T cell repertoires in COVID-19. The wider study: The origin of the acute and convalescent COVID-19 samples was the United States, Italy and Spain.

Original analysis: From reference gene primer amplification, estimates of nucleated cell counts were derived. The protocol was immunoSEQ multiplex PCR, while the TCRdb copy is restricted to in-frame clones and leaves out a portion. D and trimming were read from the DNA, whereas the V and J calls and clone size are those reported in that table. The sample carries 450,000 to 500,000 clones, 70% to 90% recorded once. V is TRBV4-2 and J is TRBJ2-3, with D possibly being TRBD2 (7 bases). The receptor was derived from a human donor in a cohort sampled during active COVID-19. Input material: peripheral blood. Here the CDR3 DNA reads TGTGCCAGCAGCCTCTCTAGGGGGGGAAGGGATGAGGATACGCAGTATTTT. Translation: CASSLSRGGRDEDTQYF.